The 25 T cell receptor beta chains listed next were all sequenced from one sample in a study of CD8 T cells in ankylosing spondylitis. TCRdb analysed the 5' RACE reads with MiXCR anew, one entry per CDR3 protein. The table has some 37,000 distinct CDR3 sequences, more than 15% seen once. The source material was blood. The receptors shown here come from a male donor with ankylosing spondylitis or in good health (not recorded which).

The gene calls are TRBV7-8 and TRBJ2-7; a weak D match, TRBD1 (5 bases). This CDR3 has 15 residues. Trimming left V 3 bases short and J 6 bases short, with 18 bases between. From germline, CDR1 is SGHVS and CDR2 FQNEAQ. In DNA, the CDR3 is TGTGCCAGCAGCTTGGCAGGGCCAACGATATCCGAGCAGTACGTC. The encoded protein is CASSLAGPTISEQYV.

This rearrangement joins TRBV21-1 to TRBJ2-1; the D call TRBD2 from the table was never checked on the DNA. TRBV21-1 is a pseudogene locus. This CDR3 contains 15 residues. The CDR3 DNA is TGTGCCAGCAGCGGTCGGCTAGCGGGAGATAATGAGCAGTTCTTC. This codes for CASSGRLAGDNEQFF.

This clonotype was seen a few times. J is TRBJ1-4 and V is TRBV12-3 or TRBV12-4; D is perhaps TRBD1 (5 bases). The CDR3 is made up of 14 amino acids. V lost 1 base and J 7 bases, leaving 10 bases between the germline ends. The CDR3 spells CASSLDPGREKLFF. The CDR3 bases are TGTGCCAGCAGTTTAGATCCGGGGCGTGAAAAACTGTTTTTT.

The chain uses TRBV4-3 and TRBJ2-7; D remains ambiguous. The CDR3 has 15 amino acids. V was clipped by 4 bases and J by 6 bases, with 19 bases between them. Germline V gene data show CDR1 as LGHNA and CDR2 as YSLEER. CDR3 sequence: CASSLERHLATEQYF. CDR3 nucleotide sequence: TGCGCCAGCAGCCTTGAGAGGCATCTTGCCACCGAGCAGTACTTC.

This clonotype turned up a few times. The chain is built from TRBV20-1 and TRBJ1-4, with TRBD1 as a possible D gene (6 bases). This CDR3 contains 16 residues. Germline CDR1 reads DFQATT; CDR2 reads SNEGSKA (reference sequence). V dropped 1 base and J dropped 5 bases, with 17 bases sitting between them. This CDR3 is CSARVGVWGLNEKLFF. CDR3 bases: TGCAGTGCTAGAGTCGGAGTCTGGGGGCTCAATGAAAAACTGTTTTTT.

This clonotype was found a few times. The CDR3, as DNA: TGTGCCAGCAGTTTCCTTCAGGGCGTCTACAATGAGCAGTTCTTC. The encoded protein is CASSFLQGVYNEQFF. The chain joins TRBV28 to TRBJ2-1; D might be TRBD1 (5 bases). CDR3 length: 15 amino acids. V was clipped by 3 bases and J by 3 bases, with 12 bases between them. The germline V gene encodes CDR1 MDHEN and CDR2 SYDVKM.

The rearrangement joins TRBV10-3 to TRBJ2-1; the match to TRBD1 covers 7 bases. Germline V gene lookup returns CDR1 ENHRY and CDR2 SYGVKD. The CDR3 sequence is 15 residues long. V lost 2 bases, J lost 3 bases, and 4 bases stayed unmatched. The CDR3 sequence is CAISETGDNYNEQFF. For the CDR3, the DNA is TGTGCCATCAGTGAGACAGGGGACAACTACAATGAGCAGTTCTTC.

V is TRBV5-1 and J is TRBJ2-7; D is unclear. Germline V gene lookup returns CDR1 SGHRS and CDR2 YFSETQ. V was pared by 0 bases and J by 1 base, with 5 bases between. The CDR3 runs 13 residues. As DNA, the CDR3 is TGCGCCAGCAGCTTGGTCGATTCCTACGAGCAGTACTTC. This sequence encodes CASSLVDSYEQYF.

This chain connects TRBV20-1 to TRBJ2-5; TRBD2 matches 8 bases. CDR3 length equals 12 residues. The J segment lost 5 bases and the V segment lost 6 bases, leaving 5 bases of the junction unmatched. CDR1 DFQATT and CDR2 SNEGSKA come from the germline V gene (reference sequence). CDR3 region: CSASEREETQYF. In DNA, the CDR3 is TGCAGTGCCTCGGAGCGGGAGGAGACCCAGTACTTC.

This clonotype was observed a handful of times. The chain carries TRBV7-9 and TRBJ1-1; no reliable D call. The germline V gene encodes CDR1 SEHNR and CDR2 FQNEAQ (reference sequence). The CDR3 sequence is 13 residues long. The V and J ends lost 2 bases and 1 base respectively, with 5 bases between them. This CDR3 is CASSLLGNTEAFF. CDR3 DNA sequence: TGTGCCAGCAGCTTACTAGGGAACACTGAAGCTTTCTTT. Full variable domain (rest looked up from reference TRBV7-9 and TRBJ1-1): DTGVSQNPRHKITKRGQNVTFRCDPISEHNRLYWYRQTLGQGPEFLTYFQNEAQLEKSRLLSDRFSAERPKGSFSTLEIQRTEQGDSAMYLCASSLLGNTEAFFGQGTRLTVV.

The chain uses TRBV28 and TRBJ2-3; maybe TRBD1 (5 bases). The ends were cut back, 7 bases at V and 0 bases at J, with 8 bases in the middle. This CDR3 region has 13 residues. Germline V gene data show CDR1 as MDHEN and CDR2 as SYDVKM. The CDR3 nucleotides are TGTGCCAGCACCGACAGAAGCACAGATACGCAGTATTTT. Encoded protein: CASTDRSTDTQYF.

The chain combines TRBV4-1 with TRBJ2-7, with 8 bases aligning to TRBD2. The CDR3 runs to 17 residues. The germline V gene has CDR1 MGHRA and CDR2 YSYEKL. V shed 4 bases, J shed 1 base, and the junction held 12 bases outside the gene matches. The CDR3 reads CASSPFGGGRRSYEQYF. CDR3 nucleotides: TGCGCCAGCAGCCCGTTCGGGGGGGGGCGTAGGTCCTACGAGCAGTACTTC.

This clonotype has just a few counts. J is TRBJ2-3 and V is TRBV28; 7 bases are a match to TRBD1. CDR3 length: 14 amino acids. V lost 1 base and J lost 6; bases outside the gene matches: 4. Germline values: CDR1 MDHEN, CDR2 SYDVKM. The CDR3: CASSLSQGLDTQYF. CDR3 bases: TGTGCCAGCAGTTTATCACAGGGGTTGGATACGCAGTATTTT.

The gene calls are TRBV28 and TRBJ2-3, with TRBD2 matching 10 bases. CDR3 length equals 15 residues. With V trimmed by 4 bases and J by 1 base, 2 bases remained unmatched. Germline V gene lookup returns CDR1 MDHEN and CDR2 SYDVKM. The CDR3 is CASSSLAGGTDTQYF. For the CDR3, the DNA is TGTGCCAGCAGTTCCCTAGCGGGGGGCACAGATACGCAGTATTTT. Combining the CDR3 with reference TRBV28 and TRBJ2-3 gives the whole variable domain DVKVTQSSRYLVKRTGEKVFLECVQDMDHENMFWYRQDPGLGLRLIYFSYDVKMKEKGDIPEGYSVSREKKERFSLILESASTNQTSMYLCASSSLAGGTDTQYFGPGTRLTVL.

This clonotype was seen more than once but under ten times. The J gene is TRBJ2-3, the V gene TRBV29-1; D uncertain. The CDR3 length is 13 residues. V dropped 8 bases and J dropped 3 bases, with 15 bases sitting between them. Germline V gives CDR1 SQVTM, CDR2 ANQGSEA. The CDR3 is CSQSTEGTDTQYF. The CDR3 nucleotides are TGCAGCCAGTCGACGGAAGGGACAGATACGCAGTATTTT.

The table lists this clonotype with a count of one. Just one base apart from a much larger clone, this may be a read error. This rearrangement joins TRBV27 to TRBJ2-3, with D maybe TRBD1 (5 bases). Germline-derived CDR1 and CDR2 are MNHEY and SMNVEV (reference sequence). The length of the CDR3 is 14 residues. V dropped 4 bases and J dropped 4 bases, with 12 bases sitting between them. The CDR3 reads CASSWQGFADTQYF. The CDR3 nucleotides are TGTGCCAGCAGTTGGCAGGGTTTCGCAGATACGCAGTATTTT.

In DNA, the CDR3 is TGTGCCAGCAGTGAATCTCGACAGGGAGGTACAGATACGCAGTATTTT. It translates to CASSESRQGGTDTQYF. This chain uses TRBV25-1 with TRBJ2-3, with D perhaps matching TRBD1 (7 bases). Germline-derived CDR1 and CDR2 are MGHDK and SYGVNS. This CDR3 is built from 16 residues. Trimming removed 1 base from V and 3 bases from J, with 14 bases in between.

V and J are TRBV7-2 and TRBJ2-2; 13 nucleotides agree with TRBD2. V was pared by 6 bases and J by 5 bases, with 9 bases of the junction left unmatched. The CDR3 totals 17 residues. CDR1 is SGHTA and CDR2 is FQGNSA in the germline V gene. The DNA for the CDR3 is TGTGCCAGCAGTCCAGGCGGGGGACTAGCGGGGACCGGGGAGCTGTTTTTT. Amino acid sequence: CASSPGGGLAGTGELFF.

In this sample, this clonotype turned up once. This sequence joins TRBV29-1 and TRBJ2-7, with TRBD1 as a possible D gene (5 bases). The CDR3 contains 11 residues. The V end was cut by 4 bases, the J end by 8 bases, with 12 bases between. The germline gives CDR1 SQVTM, CDR2 ANQGSEA. The CDR3 here is CSVGDSEKQYV. In nucleotides, the CDR3 is TGCAGCGTTGGAGACAGTGAGAAGCAGTACGTC.

In its sample, this clonotype was seen many times. The gene calls are TRBV5-6 and TRBJ2-1; no definite D call. V lost 9 bases, J lost 8 bases, and 15 bases lay in between. This CDR3 contains 12 residues. Germline-derived CDR1 and CDR2 are SGHDT and YYEEEE. Here the CDR3 DNA reads TGTGCCAACCTGGGGAATGAGGATGAGCAGTTCTTC. This sequence encodes CANLGNEDEQFF.

In this sample, this clonotype turned up a few times. V is TRBV28 and J is TRBJ2-4; a possible D gene is TRBD1 (6 bases). This CDR3 contains 12 residues. V gave up 4 bases and J gave up 5 bases, with 6 bases separating them. Germline CDR1 reads MDHEN; CDR2 reads SYDVKM. CDR3 DNA: TGTGCCAGCAGTTGGACAGAAAACATTCAGTACTTC. Translated, it gives CASSWTENIQYF.

This clonotype was seen more than once but under ten times. The V call is TRBV20-1, the J call TRBJ2-7; 12 positions match TRBD2. The CDR3 runs 13 residues. Looked up from germline, CDR1 is DFQATT and CDR2 is SNEGSKA (reference sequence). J gave up 7 bases and V 5 bases, and 6 bases lay outside the gene matches. This CDR3 is CSAPLAGGGEQYF. The CDR3 DNA is TGCAGTGCTCCCCTAGCGGGAGGGGGTGAGCAGTACTTC.

There are a few counts of this clonotype. The chain employs TRBV12-3 or TRBV12-4 and TRBJ1-5, with D possibly matching TRBD1 (6 bases). The V end was cut by 7 bases, the J end by 3 bases, with 16 bases between. The CDR3 loop spans 15 amino acids. The DNA of the CDR3 is TGTGCCAGCACCCCCGCGGGGGGCACCAATCAGCCCCAGCATTTT. The encoded protein is CASTPAGGTNQPQHF.

V is TRBV24-1 and J is TRBJ2-2, with 8 bases matching TRBD1. The V and J ends lost 4 bases and 7 bases, in that order; junction bases with no gene match: 7. Germline values: CDR1 KGHDR, CDR2 SFDVKD. The CDR3 is 15 amino acids. CDR3 amino acids: CATSDRDRSGGELFF. CDR3 DNA sequence: TGTGCCACCAGTGACCGGGACAGGTCAGGCGGGGAGCTGTTTTTT.

This clonotype appeared a few times. CDR3 DNA sequence: TGTGCCAGCAGCTTAAGGGACGAGAGGTCGAACGAGCAGTACGTC. The encoded protein is CASSLRDERSNEQYV. J is TRBJ2-7 and V is TRBV7-3, with D tentatively TRBD1 or TRBD2 (5 bases each). V shed 1 base and J shed 5 bases, with 15 bases lying between them. Looked up from germline, CDR1 is SGHTA and CDR2 is FQGTGA. The CDR3 spans 15 residues.